The clone carrying this TCR beta chain has just a few counts. Its specificity is unknown. One end of the junction varies from germline; a read error may be responsible. Preparation of the TCRbeta library used unique molecular identifiers. MiXCR was run by TCRdb on the PCR reads, yielding one entry per CDR3 protein. This sample has roughly 570,000 distinct CDR3 sequences, with more than 20% found just once. The germline gives CDR1 GTSNPN, CDR2 SVGIG (reference sequence). This CDR3 comprises 14 residues. The data originate from a study of T-cell reconstitution after alpha-beta-depleted transplantation in children. Overall study results and limits: Expanded graft clones, several hundred of them, were reportedly the source of alpha-beta T cells about two months after transplant.

This receptor was identified in a boy under two years old with Wiskott-Aldrich syndrome, due to receive a stem cell transplant. Source: PBMCs, taken before TCRalphabeta/CD19-depleted stem cell transplant. This sequence joins TRBV30 and TRBJ2-2; D is perhaps TRBD1 (7 bases). CDR3 region: CARRGQLNTGELFF. Written as DNA, the CDR3 is TGTGCCCGGAGGGGACAGCTGAACACCGGGGAGCTGTTTTTT.